This T cell receptor (beta chain) was obtained from a study of T-cell memory formation after mild COVID-19. On the study more broadly: Largely donor-specific TCR clusters were found.

This clonotype was seen more than once but under ten times. TCRdb redid the calling of the 5' RACE reads with MiXCR, one entry per CDR3 protein. The table lists 250,000 to 300,000 distinct CDR3 sequences, around 15% of them singletons, with about a fifth in the top ten. This CDR3 region has 11 residues. The germline gives CDR1 SQVTM, CDR2 ANQGSEA. V was pared by 4 bases and J by 2 bases, with 5 bases between. The rearrangement uses TRBV29-1 and TRBJ1-1, with D hard to call. The TCR originated in a man younger than 30 who had mild COVID-19 (a few samples of this study predate the infection). Cell type and time point are not known. The sequenced material came from PBMCs or a T cell subset sorted from them (not recorded which). CDR3: CSVVRNTEAFF. In DNA, the CDR3 is TGCAGCGTTGTGAGAAACACTGAAGCTTTCTTT.